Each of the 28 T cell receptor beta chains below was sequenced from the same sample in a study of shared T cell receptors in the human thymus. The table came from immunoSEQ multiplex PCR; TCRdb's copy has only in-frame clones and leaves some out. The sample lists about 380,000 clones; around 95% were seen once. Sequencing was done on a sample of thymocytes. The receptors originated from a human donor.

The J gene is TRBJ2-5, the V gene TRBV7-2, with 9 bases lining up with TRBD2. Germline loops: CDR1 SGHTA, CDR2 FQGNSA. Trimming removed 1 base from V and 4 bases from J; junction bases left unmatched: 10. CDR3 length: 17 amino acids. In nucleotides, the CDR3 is TGTGCCAGCAGCTTAGTGGGCGGGAGGGCCTCTGGAGAGACCCAGTACTTC. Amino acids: CASSLVGGRASGETQYF.

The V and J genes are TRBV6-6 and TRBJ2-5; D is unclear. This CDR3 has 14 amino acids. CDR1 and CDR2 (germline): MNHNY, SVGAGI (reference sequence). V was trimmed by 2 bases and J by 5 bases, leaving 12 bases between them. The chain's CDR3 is CASSYGPARETQYF. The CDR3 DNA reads TGTGCCAGCAGTTACGGGCCAGCCCGGGAGACCCAGTACTTC.

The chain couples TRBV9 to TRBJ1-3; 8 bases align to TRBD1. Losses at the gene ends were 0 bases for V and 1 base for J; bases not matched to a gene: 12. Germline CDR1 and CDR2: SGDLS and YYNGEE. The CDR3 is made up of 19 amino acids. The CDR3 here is CASSVEGVGQEKSGNTIYF. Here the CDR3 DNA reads TGTGCCAGCAGCGTAGAAGGGGTGGGACAGGAGAAATCTGGAAACACCATATATTTT.

The CDR3 spells CASSLAPGRSLLEIEQYF. The CDR3 DNA is TGTGCCAGCAGCCTGGCCCCGGGACGGTCACTCCTCGAAATCGAGCAGTACTTC. The genes are TRBV11-2 and TRBJ2-7, with D possibly called TRBD1 or TRBD2 (5 bases each). V lost 5 bases to trimming and J lost 6 bases, with 29 bases between them. Germline values: CDR1 SGHAT, CDR2 FQNNGV. The CDR3 has 18 amino acids.

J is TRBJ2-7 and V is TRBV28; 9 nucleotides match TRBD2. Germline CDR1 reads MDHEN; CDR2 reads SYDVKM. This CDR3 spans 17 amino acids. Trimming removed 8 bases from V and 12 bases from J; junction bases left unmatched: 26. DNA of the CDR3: TGTGCCAGCGGCGGGTCTCGGGGGCTAGCGGGAACCTCTTCGGTGTACTTC. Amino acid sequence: CASGGSRGLAGTSSVYF. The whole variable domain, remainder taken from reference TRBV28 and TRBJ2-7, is DVKVTQSSRYLVKRTGEKVFLECVQDMDHENMFWYRQDPGLGLRLIYFSYDVKMKEKGDIPEGYSVSREKKERFSLILESASTNQTSMYLCASGGSRGLAGTSSVYFGPGTRLTVT.

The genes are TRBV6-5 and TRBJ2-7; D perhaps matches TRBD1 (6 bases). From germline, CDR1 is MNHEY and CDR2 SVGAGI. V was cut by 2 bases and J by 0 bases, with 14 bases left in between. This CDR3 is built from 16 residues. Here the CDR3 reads CASSYVLGDTSYEQYF. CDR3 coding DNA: TGTGCCAGCAGTTACGTGTTAGGGGACACCTCCTACGAGCAGTACTTC.

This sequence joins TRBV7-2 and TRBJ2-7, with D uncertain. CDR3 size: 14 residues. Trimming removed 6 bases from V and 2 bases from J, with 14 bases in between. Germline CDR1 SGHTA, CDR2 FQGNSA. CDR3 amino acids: CASSRGEPPYEQYF. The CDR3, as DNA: TGTGCCAGCAGTCGCGGAGAACCCCCCTACGAGCAGTACTTC.

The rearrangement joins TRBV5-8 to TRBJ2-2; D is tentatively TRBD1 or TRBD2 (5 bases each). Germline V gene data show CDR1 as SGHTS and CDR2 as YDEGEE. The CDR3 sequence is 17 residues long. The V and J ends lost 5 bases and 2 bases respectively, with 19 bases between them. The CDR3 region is CASRPGPLYLNTGELFF. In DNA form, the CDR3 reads TGTGCCAGCAGGCCGGGACCGCTTTACTTAAACACCGGGGAGCTGTTTTTT.

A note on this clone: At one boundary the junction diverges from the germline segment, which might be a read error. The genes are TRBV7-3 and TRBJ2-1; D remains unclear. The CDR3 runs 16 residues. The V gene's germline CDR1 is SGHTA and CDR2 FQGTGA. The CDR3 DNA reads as TGTGCCAGCAGTTTAATGTGGGATGGCCCCTACAATGAGCAGTTCTTC. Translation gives CASSLMWDGPYNEQFF.

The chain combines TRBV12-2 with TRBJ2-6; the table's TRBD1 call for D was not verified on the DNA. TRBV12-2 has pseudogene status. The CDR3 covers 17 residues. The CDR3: CASRYRTGGPGANVLTF. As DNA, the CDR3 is TGTGCAAGTCGCTACCGGACAGGGGGTCCCGGGGCCAACGTCCTGACTTTC.

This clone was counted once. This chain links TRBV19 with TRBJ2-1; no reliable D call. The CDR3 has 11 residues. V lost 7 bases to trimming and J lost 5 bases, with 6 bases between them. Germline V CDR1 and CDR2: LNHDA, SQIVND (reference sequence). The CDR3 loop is CASIRHNEQFF. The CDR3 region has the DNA TGTGCCAGTATTCGGCACAATGAGCAGTTCTTC.

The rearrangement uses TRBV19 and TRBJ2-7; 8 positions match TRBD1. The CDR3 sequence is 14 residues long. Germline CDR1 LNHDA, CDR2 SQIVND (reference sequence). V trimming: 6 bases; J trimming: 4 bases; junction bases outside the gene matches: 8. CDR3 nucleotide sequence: TGTGCCAGTAGCACCGGGACAGGAACATACGAGCAGTACTTC. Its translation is CASSTGTGTYEQYF.

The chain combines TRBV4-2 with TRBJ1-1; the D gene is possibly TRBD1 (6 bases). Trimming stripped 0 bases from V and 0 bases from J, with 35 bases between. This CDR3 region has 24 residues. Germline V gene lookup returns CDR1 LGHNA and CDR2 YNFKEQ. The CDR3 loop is CASSQDQADLSLPGGQGMNTEAFF. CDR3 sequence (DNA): TGTGCCAGCAGCCAAGATCAGGCTGACCTGTCTCTCCCGGGGGGCCAAGGGATGAACACTGAAGCTTTCTTT.

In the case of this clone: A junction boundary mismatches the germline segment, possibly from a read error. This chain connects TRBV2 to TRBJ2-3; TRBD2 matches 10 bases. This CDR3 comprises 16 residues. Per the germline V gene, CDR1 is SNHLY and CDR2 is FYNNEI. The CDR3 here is CASSEGLAVRTDTQYF. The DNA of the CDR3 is TGTGCCAGCAGCGAAGGACTAGCGGTTCGCACAGATACGCAGTATTTT. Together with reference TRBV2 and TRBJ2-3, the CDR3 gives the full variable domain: EPEVTQTPSHQVTQMGQEVILRCVPISNHLYFYWYRQILGQKVEFLVSFYNNEISEKSEIFDDQFSVERPDGSNFTLKIRSTKLEDSAMYFCASSEGLAVRTDTQYFGPGTRLTVL.

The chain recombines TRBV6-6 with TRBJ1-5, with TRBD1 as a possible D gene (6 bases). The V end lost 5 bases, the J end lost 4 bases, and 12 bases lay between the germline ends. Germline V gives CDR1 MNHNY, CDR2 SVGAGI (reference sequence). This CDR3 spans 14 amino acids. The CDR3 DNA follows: TGTGCCAGCAGTACGGGACATTTGAATCAGCCCCAGCATTTT. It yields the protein CASSTGHLNQPQHF.

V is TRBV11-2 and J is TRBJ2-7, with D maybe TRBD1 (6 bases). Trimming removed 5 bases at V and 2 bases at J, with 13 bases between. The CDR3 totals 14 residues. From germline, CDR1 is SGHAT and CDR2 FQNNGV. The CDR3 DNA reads TGTGCCAGCAGCCGGGACACACGACCCTACGAGCAGTACTTC. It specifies CASSRDTRPYEQYF.

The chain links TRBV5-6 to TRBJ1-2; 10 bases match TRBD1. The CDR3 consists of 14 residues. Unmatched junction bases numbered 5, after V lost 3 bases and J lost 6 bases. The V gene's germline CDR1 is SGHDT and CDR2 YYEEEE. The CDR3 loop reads CASSSQTGGDGYTF. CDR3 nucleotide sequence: TGTGCCAGCAGCTCCCAGACAGGGGGCGATGGCTACACCTTC.

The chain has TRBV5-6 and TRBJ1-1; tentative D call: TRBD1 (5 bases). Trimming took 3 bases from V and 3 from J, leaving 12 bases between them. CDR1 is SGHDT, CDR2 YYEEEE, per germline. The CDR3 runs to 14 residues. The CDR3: CASSWQGLHTEAFF. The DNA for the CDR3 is TGTGCCAGCAGCTGGCAGGGACTCCACACTGAAGCTTTCTTT.

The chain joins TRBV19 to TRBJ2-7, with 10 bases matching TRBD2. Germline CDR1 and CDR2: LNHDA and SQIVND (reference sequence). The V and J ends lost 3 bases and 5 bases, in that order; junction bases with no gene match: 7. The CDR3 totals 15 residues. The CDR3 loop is CASSILAGASHEQYF. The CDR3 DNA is TGTGCCAGTAGTATTCTAGCGGGAGCAAGCCACGAGCAGTACTTC. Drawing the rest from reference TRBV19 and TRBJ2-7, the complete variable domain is DGGITQSPKYLFRKEGQNVTLSCEQNLNHDAMYWYRQDPGQGLRLIYYSQIVNDFQKGDIAEGYSVSREKKESFPLTVTSAQKNPTAFYLCASSILAGASHEQYFGPGTRLTVT.

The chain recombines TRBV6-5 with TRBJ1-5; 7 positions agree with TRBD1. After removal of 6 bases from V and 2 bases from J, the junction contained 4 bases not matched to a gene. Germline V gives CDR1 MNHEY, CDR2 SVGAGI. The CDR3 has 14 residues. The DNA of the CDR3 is TGTGCCAGCAGGGCCGGACAGGGCAATCAGCCCCAGCATTTT. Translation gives CASRAGQGNQPQHF.

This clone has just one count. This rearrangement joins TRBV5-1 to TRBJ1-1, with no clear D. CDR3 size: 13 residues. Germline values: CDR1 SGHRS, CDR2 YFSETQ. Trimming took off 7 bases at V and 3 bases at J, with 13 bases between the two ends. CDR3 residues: CASRRVVDTEAFF. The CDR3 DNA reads TGCGCCAGCCGAAGGGTTGTGGACACTGAAGCTTTCTTT. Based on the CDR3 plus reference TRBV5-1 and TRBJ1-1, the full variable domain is KAGVTQTPRYLIKTRGQQVTLSCSPISGHRSVSWYQQTPGQGLQFLFEYFSETQRNKGNFPGRFSGRQFSNSRSEMNVSTLELGDSALYLCASRRVVDTEAFFGQGTRLTVV.

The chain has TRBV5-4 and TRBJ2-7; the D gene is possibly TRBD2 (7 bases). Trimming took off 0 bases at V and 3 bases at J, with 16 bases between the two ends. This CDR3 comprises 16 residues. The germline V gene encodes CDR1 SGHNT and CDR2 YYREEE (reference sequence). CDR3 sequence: CASSLEGGLNNYEQYF. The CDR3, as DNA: TGTGCCAGCAGCTTGGAGGGGGGACTAAACAACTACGAGCAGTACTTC.

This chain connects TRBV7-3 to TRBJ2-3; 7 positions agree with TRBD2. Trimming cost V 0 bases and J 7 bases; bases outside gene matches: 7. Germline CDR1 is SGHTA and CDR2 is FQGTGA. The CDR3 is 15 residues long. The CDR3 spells CASSLTGRRGNTQYF. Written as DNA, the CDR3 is TGTGCCAGCAGCTTAACGGGACGGCGGGGGAATACGCAGTATTTT.

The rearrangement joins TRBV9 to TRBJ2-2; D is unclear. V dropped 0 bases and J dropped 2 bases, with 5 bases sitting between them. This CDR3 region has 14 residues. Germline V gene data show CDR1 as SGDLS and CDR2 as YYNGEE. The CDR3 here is CASSVDRNTGELFF. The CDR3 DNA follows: TGTGCCAGCAGCGTAGACCGAAACACCGGGGAGCTGTTTTTT.

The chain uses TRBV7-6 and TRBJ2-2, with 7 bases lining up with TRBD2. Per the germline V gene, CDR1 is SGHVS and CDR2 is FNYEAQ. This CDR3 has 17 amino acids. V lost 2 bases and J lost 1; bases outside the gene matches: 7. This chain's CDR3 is CASSLIRGEGNTGELFF. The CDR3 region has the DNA TGTGCCAGCAGCTTAATCCGGGGGGAGGGGAACACCGGGGAGCTGTTTTTT.

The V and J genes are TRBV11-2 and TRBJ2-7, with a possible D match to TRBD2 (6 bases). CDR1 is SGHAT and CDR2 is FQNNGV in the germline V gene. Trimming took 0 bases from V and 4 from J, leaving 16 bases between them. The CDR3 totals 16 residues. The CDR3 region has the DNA TGTGCCAGCAGCTTAGATCGTAGGCGGGACCTTTACGAGCAGTACTTC. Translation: CASSLDRRRDLYEQYF.

The CDR3 DNA sequence: TGTGCCAGCAGCTTGGCCTCCTTTAGGGGCACCGGGGAGCTGTTTTTT. Its translation: CASSLASFRGTGELFF. The rearrangement joins TRBV5-6 to TRBJ2-2, with TRBD1 as a possible D gene (5 bases). CDR1 is SGHDT, CDR2 YYEEEE, per germline. Trimming removed 0 bases from V and 4 bases from J, with 13 bases in between. The CDR3 has 16 amino acids. Full variable domain (rest looked up from reference TRBV5-6 and TRBJ2-2): DAGVTQSPTHLIKTRGQQVTLRCSPKSGHDTVSWYQQALGQGPQFIFQYYEEEERQRGNFPDRFSGHQFPNYSSELNVNALLLGDSALYLCASSLASFRGTGELFFGEGSRLTVL.

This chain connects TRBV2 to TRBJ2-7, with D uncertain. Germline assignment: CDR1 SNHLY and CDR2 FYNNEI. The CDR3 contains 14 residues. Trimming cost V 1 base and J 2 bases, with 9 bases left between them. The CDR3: CASSEGAGAYEQYF. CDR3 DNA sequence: TGTGCCAGCAGTGAAGGTGCAGGCGCCTACGAGCAGTACTTC.